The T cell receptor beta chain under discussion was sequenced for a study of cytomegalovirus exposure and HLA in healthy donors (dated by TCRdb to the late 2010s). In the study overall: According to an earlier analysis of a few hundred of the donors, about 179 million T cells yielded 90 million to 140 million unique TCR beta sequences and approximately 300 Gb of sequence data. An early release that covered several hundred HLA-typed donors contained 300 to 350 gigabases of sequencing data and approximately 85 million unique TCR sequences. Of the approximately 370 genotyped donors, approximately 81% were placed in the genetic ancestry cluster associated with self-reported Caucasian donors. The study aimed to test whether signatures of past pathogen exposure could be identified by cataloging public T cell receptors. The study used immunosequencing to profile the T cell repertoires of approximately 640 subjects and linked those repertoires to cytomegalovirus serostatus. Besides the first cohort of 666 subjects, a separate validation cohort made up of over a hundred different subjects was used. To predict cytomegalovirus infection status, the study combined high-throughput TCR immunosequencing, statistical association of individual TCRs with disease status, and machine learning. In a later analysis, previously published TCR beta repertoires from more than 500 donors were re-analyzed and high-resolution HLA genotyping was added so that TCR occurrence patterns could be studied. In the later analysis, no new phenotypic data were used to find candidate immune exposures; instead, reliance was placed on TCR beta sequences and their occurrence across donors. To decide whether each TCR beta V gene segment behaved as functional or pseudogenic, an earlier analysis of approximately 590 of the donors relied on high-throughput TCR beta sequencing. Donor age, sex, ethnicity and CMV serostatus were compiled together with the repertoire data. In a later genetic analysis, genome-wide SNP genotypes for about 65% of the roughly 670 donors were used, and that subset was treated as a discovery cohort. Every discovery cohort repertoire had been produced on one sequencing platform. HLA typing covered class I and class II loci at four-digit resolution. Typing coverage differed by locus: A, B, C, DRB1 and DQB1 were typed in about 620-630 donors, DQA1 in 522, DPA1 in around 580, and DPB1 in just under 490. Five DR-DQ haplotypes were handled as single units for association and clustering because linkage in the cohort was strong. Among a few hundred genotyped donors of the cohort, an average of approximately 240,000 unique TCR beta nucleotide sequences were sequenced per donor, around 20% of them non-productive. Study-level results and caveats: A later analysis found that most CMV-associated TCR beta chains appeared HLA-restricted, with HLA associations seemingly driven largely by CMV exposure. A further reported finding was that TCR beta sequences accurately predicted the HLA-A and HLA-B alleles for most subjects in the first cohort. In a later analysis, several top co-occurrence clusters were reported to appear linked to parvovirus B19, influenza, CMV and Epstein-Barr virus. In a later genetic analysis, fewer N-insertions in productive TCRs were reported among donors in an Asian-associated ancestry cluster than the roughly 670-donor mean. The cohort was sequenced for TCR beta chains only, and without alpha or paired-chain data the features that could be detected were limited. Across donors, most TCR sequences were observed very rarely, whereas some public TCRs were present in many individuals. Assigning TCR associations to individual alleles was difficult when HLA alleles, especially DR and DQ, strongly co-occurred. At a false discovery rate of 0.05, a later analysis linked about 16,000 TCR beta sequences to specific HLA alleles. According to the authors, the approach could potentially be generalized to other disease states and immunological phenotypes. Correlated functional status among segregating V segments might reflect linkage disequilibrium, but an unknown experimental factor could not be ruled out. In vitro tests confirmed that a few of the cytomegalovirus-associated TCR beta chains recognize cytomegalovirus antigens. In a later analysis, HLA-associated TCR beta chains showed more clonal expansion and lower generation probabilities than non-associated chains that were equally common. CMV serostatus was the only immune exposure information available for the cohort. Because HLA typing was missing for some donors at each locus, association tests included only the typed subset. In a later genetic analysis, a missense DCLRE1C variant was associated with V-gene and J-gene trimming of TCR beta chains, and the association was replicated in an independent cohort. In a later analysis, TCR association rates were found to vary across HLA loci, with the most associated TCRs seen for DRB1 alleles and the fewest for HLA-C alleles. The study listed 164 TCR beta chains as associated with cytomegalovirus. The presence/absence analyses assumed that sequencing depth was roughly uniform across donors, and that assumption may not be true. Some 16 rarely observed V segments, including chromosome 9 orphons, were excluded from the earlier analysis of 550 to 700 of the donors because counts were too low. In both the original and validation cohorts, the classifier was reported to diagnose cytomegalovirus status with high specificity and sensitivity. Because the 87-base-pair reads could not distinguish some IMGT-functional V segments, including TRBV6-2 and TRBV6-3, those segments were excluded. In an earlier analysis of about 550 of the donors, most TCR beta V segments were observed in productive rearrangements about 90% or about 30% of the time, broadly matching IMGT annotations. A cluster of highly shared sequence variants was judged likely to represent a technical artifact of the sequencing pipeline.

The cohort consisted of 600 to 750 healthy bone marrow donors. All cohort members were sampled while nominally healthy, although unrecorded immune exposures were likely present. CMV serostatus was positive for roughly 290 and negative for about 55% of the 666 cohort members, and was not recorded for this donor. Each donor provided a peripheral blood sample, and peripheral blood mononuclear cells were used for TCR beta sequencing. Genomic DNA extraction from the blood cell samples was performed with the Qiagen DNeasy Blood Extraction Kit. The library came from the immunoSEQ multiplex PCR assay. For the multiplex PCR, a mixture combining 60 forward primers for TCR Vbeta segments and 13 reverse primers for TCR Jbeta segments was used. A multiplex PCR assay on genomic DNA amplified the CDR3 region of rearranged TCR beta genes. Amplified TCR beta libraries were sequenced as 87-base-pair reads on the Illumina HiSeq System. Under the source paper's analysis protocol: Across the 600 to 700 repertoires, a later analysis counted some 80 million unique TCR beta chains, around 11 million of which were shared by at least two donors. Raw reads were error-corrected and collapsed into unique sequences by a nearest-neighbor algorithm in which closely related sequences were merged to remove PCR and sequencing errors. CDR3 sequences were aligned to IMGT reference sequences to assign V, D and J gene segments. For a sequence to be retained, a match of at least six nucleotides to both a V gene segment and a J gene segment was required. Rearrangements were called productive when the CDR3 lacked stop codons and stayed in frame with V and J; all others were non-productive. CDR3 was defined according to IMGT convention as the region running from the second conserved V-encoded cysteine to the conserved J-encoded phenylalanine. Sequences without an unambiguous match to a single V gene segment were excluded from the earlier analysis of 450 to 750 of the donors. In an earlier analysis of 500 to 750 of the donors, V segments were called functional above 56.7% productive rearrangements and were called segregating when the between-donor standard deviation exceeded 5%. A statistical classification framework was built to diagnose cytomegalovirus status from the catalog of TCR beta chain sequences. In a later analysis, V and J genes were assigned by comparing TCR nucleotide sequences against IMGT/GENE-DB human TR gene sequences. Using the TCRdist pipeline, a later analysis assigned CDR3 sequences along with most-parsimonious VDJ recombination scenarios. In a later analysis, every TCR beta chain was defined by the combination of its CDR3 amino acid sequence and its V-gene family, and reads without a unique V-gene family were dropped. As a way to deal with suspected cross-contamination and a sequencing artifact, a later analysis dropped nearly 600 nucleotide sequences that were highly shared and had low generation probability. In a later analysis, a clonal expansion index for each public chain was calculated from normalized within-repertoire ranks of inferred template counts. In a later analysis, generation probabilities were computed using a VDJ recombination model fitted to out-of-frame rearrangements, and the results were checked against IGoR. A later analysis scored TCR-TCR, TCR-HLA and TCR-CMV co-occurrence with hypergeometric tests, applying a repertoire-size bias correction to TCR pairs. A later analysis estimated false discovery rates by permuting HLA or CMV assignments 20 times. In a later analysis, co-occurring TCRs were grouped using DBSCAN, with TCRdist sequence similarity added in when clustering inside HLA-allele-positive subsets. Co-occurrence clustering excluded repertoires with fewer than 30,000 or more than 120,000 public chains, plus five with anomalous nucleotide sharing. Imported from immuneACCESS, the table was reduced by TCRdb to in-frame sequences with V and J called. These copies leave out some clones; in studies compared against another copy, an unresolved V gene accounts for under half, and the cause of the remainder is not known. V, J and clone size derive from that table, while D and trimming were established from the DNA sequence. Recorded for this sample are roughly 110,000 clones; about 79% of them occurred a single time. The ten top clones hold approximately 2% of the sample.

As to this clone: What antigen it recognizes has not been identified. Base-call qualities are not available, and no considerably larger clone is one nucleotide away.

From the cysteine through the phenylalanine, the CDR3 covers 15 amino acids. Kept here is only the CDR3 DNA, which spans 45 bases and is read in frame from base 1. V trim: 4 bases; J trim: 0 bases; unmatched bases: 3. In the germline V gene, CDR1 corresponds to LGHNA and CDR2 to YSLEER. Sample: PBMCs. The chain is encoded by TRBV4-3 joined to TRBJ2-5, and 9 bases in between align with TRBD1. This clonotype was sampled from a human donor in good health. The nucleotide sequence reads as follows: TGCGCCAGCAGCCGGGACAGGGCGTACCAAGAGACCCAGTACTTC. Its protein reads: CASSRDRAYQETQYF.